The source of this T cell receptor (beta chain) is a study of beta chain features in type 1 diabetes. Study context: Examination covered around 110 million sorted cells spanning all samples. Study-level points and caveats: With patients and controls alike, PCR might favor shorter templates to an equal degree. TCRB CDR3 length was moderately but significantly reduced in all four CD4+ subsets of Type 1 diabetes patients.

Germline CDR1 and CDR2: MDHEN and SYDVKM. This CDR3 contains 14 residues. The junction had 5 bases not matched to a gene; V was cut back by 7 bases and J by 1 base. About this clone itself: Its antigen remains unidentified.

Reverse transcription of all isolated RNA meant that expressed TCRB transcripts were sequenced. TCRdb's table, derived via immunoSEQ multiplex PCR, lists solely in-frame clones and lacks some. This sample carries roughly 400,000 clones, roughly a tenth of them seen once, and the ten largest clones take over 0.45%. Cell sorting via CD45RO/CCR7/CD25/CD127/CD95/CD27 was performed to obtain CD4+ naive, central memory, regulatory and stem cell-like memory cells. The genes are TRBV28 and TRBJ1-1; 8 bases are shared with TRBD1. This sequence originates from a man aged 30-40 years with type 1 diabetes. The sequenced sample was central memory CD4+ T cells from blood. The CDR3 region is CASILQGANTEAFF. In nucleotides, the CDR3 is TGTGCCAGCATCCTTCAGGGGGCGAACACTGAAGCTTTCTTT.